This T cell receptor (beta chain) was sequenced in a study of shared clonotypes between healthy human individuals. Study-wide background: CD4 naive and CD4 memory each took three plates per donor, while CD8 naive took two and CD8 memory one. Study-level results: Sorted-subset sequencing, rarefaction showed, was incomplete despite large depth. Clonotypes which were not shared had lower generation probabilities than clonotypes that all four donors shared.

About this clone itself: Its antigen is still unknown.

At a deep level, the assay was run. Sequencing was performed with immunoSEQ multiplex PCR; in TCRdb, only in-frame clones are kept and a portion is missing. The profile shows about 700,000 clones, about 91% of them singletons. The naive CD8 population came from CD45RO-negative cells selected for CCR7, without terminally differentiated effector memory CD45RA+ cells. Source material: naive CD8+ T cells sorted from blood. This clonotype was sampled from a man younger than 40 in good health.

CDR3 bases: TGTGCCAGCACTAGAGCGGGAGTCAATGAGCAGTTCTTC. Its translation is CASTRAGVNEQFF. The chain links TRBV6-1 to TRBJ2-1, with 8 bases matching TRBD2. Unmatched junction bases numbered 5, after V lost 7 bases and J lost 6 bases. The germline CDR1 and CDR2 sequences are MNHNS and SASEGT. The CDR3 runs 13 residues.